In this sample, the clone carrying this T cell receptor (beta chain) turned up once. The antigen is unknown. This specimen belongs to a study of shared clonotypes between healthy human individuals. Overall study results and limits: When naive CD4 clonotypes were compared across a handful of donors, 4% to 6.5% were shared. Relative to clonotypes present in all four donors, those not shared had lower generation probabilities.

CDR3 length equals 14 residues. V shed 5 bases, J shed 0 bases, and the junction held 3 bases outside the gene matches. In germline, CDR1 is KGHSY, CDR2 FQNENV. CD45RO-negative, CCR7-selected cells formed the naive CD8 fraction, which excluded terminally differentiated effector memory CD45RA+ cells. Those who donated were healthy HIV-negative adults, with no recent acute infections or vaccinations reported. TCRdb's table, derived via immunoSEQ multiplex PCR, lists solely in-frame clones and lacks some. The sample consists of around 1,900,000 clones, about 93% of them appearing once. The clonotype originates from a man aged 18 to 29 in good health. Some clones in this sample may be carry-over from other donors' samples. The rearrangement uses TRBV16 and TRBJ1-2, with 7 nucleotides matching TRBD1. Sample: naive CD8+ T cells from PBMCs. CDR3 loop: CASSSGTANYGYTF. The CDR3 DNA is TGTGCCAGCAGCTCGGGGACAGCTAACTATGGCTACACCTTC.